The text below deals with one T cell receptor (beta chain). Its target is unknown. The sample is drawn from a study of cytomegalovirus exposure and HLA in healthy donors. Regarding the study as a whole: Sequencing depth across donors, presence/absence analyses assumed, was roughly uniform. Productive status was seen about 87% or about 30% of the time for most TCR beta V segments in an earlier analysis. Associated with cytomegalovirus, according to the listing, were 150 to 200 TCR beta chains.

The V gene's germline CDR1 is SGHDN and CDR2 FVKESK. The CDR3 contains 14 residues. The V end lost 0 bases, the J end lost 7 bases, and 7 bases lay between the germline ends. The PCR contained 60 Vbeta and 13 Jbeta primers. Data came from immunoSEQ multiplex PCR; TCRdb stores just in-frame clones and leaves some out. The sample totals approximately 52,000 clones. The sample was PBMCs. The J gene is TRBJ1-6, the V gene TRBV14; D is unclear. The source of this sequence is a man aged 50 or older in good health and CMV-seropositive. CDR3 DNA: TGTGCCAGCAGCCAAGAACTCGGGAATTCACCCCTCCACTTT. This encodes CASSQELGNSPLHF. Full variable domain (rest looked up from reference TRBV14 and TRBJ1-6): EAGVTQFPSHSVIEKGQTVTLRCDPISGHDNLYWYRRVMGKEIKFLLHFVKESKQDESGMPNNRFLAERTGGTYSTLKVQPAELEDSGVYFCASSQELGNSPLHFGNGTRLTVT.